These 12 T cell receptor beta chains were all obtained from the same sample, sequenced in a study of blood T cell dynamics during melanoma immunotherapy. Sequencing used immunoSEQ multiplex PCR; TCRdb keeps in-frame clones, though not all of them. Among 10,000 or so clones listed, about nine tenths were seen once. Time point noted: pre-treatment baseline. This specimen consisted of blood, obtained from a patient treated with checkpoint blockade. The receptor source for this set is a human donor with melanoma.

The chain combines TRBV4-2 with TRBJ1-1; D gene uncertain. Looked up from germline, CDR1 is LGHNA and CDR2 is YNFKEQ. The CDR3 contains 13 residues. Trimming took off 0 bases at V and 7 bases at J, with 9 bases between the two ends. The CDR3 nucleotides read TGTGCCAGCAGCCAAGATACGGCAGATGAAGCTTTCTTT. Translating it yields CASSQDTADEAFF.

The rearrangement joins TRBV28 to TRBJ1-1; D perhaps matches TRBD1 (5 bases). The CDR3 loop spans 14 amino acids. Trimming cost V 3 bases and J 8 bases, with 16 bases left between them. The V gene's germline CDR1 is MDHEN and CDR2 SYDVKM. The CDR3 sequence: CASSLEPRTWEAFF. The CDR3, as DNA: TGTGCCAGCAGTTTGGAACCTCGGACATGGGAAGCTTTCTTT.

The chain is built from TRBV7-8 and TRBJ1-4; D is possibly TRBD1 (6 bases). Trimming shortened V by 0 bases and J by 7 bases, and 24 bases separated the two germline ends. The CDR3 spans 19 residues. CDR1 SGHVS and CDR2 FQNEAQ come from the germline V gene. The CDR3 DNA reads TGTGCCAGCAGCTTAGCGCAGAAGGGGGAACGTAGTCGAGGTGAAAAACTGTTTTTT. Encoded protein: CASSLAQKGERSRGEKLFF.

This clone was counted only a few times. The chain joins TRBV28 to TRBJ1-1, with 7 bases matching TRBD1. The V gene end was trimmed by 7 bases and the J gene end by 1 base; junction bases not matched to a gene: 6. There are 14 residues in the CDR3. CDR1 is MDHEN and CDR2 is SYDVKM in the germline V gene. In DNA form, the CDR3 reads TGTGCCAGCACCAGGGGACAGACGAACACTGAAGCTTTCTTT. It codes for CASTRGQTNTEAFF. Full variable domain (outside the CDR3, taken from reference TRBV28 and TRBJ1-1): DVKVTQSSRYLVKRTGEKVFLECVQDMDHENMFWYRQDPGLGLRLIYFSYDVKMKEKGDIPEGYSVSREKKERFSLILESASTNQTSMYLCASTRGQTNTEAFFGQGTRLTVV.

This chain uses TRBV4-3 with TRBJ2-7; perhaps TRBD2 as D (6 bases). V shed 1 base and J shed 7 bases, with 14 bases lying between them. CDR3 length equals 14 residues. CDR1 and CDR2 from the germline V gene are LGHNA and YSLEER. The CDR3 bases are TGCGCCAGCAGCCAAGCCAGCGGGTTGAGGGAGCAGTACTTC. This codes for CASSQASGLREQYF.

The chain recombines TRBV30 with TRBJ2-5; a possible D gene is TRBD1 (5 bases). V was trimmed by 5 bases and J by 4 bases, leaving 20 bases between them. The length of the CDR3 is 15 residues. Germline CDR1 and CDR2: GTSNPN and SVGIG (reference sequence). DNA of the CDR3: TGTGCCTGGGCAGATCCAAGGGGTCTTCTAGAGACCCAGTACTTC. Amino acids: CAWADPRGLLETQYF.

J is TRBJ2-6 and V is TRBV19; possible D gene TRBD2, 6 bases. The CDR3 runs 16 residues. V lost 7 bases to trimming and J lost 0 bases, with 13 bases between them. The V gene's germline CDR1 is LNHDA and CDR2 SQIVND (reference sequence). The CDR3 loop is CASNTGTDSGANVLTF. The CDR3 nucleotides read TGTGCCAGTAATACCGGGACTGACTCTGGGGCCAACGTCCTGACTTTC.

The chain carries TRBV9 and TRBJ2-1, with TRBD2 identical over 9 bases. Germline V gene sequence: CDR1 SGDLS, CDR2 YYNGEE. With V trimmed by 4 bases and J by 1 base, 3 bases remained unmatched. The CDR3 is made up of 15 amino acids. As DNA, the CDR3 is TGTGCCAGCAGCTTTAGCGGGAGTTCCTACAATGAGCAGTTCTTC. It encodes CASSFSGSSYNEQFF.

The chain has TRBV7-9 and TRBJ1-2, with D possibly TRBD1 on 6 matching bases. V was trimmed by 1 base and J by 8 bases, leaving 11 bases between them. Looked up from germline, CDR1 is SEHNR and CDR2 is FQNEAQ (reference sequence). The CDR3 has 13 residues. The CDR3 nucleotides read TGTGCCAGCAGCTTAGAGGGGGTAGTCGGCTACACCTTC. The encoded protein is CASSLEGVVGYTF. The full variable domain, in which reference TRBV7-9 and TRBJ1-2 provide the parts outside the CDR3, is DTGVSQNPRHKITKRGQNVTFRCDPISEHNRLYWYRQTLGQGPEFLTYFQNEAQLEKSRLLSDRFSAERPKGSFSTLEIQRTEQGDSAMYLCASSLEGVVGYTFGSGTRLTVV.

The genes are TRBV7-9 and TRBJ1-2; D uncertain. The CDR3 contains 12 residues. Germline values: CDR1 SEHNR, CDR2 FQNEAQ (reference sequence). V lost 5 bases and J lost 8, with 12 bases in between. The CDR3 bases are TGTGCCAGCAGCCTAGAGCCTACAGGCTACACCTTC. Encoded protein: CASSLEPTGYTF.

This chain uses TRBV5-8 with TRBJ2-1, with 9 bases that match TRBD2. This CDR3 is 17 amino acids long. Losses at the gene ends were 3 bases for V and 0 bases for J; bases not matched to a gene: 7. CDR1 is SGHTS and CDR2 is YDEGEE in the germline V gene. The CDR3 spells CASSWQRLAASYNEQFF. In nucleotides, the CDR3 is TGTGCCAGCAGCTGGCAGAGACTAGCGGCCTCCTACAATGAGCAGTTCTTC.

The chain employs TRBV2 and TRBJ2-7; 8 bases are shared with TRBD2. This CDR3 has 14 residues. The germline V gene encodes CDR1 SNHLY and CDR2 FYNNEI. Losses at the gene ends were 6 bases for V and 2 bases for J; bases not matched to a gene: 6. The CDR3 sequence: CASRATSVAYEQYF. The CDR3 DNA follows: TGTGCCAGCAGAGCGACTAGCGTTGCCTACGAGCAGTACTTC.